What follows are 5 T cell receptor beta chains derived from one specimen sequenced in a study of chemoradiotherapy in HPV16-positive cancers. Libraries were prepared by immunoSEQ multiplex PCR; TCRdb keeps only in-frame clonotypes and omits some of them. The table includes some 11,000 clones, about four fifths detected once. Sample collection was performed from a patient who underwent chemoradiotherapy. These TCRs come from a human donor with HPV-associated anogenital cancer.

The chain recombines TRBV28 with TRBJ1-5; the D is unclear. Germline V gene data show CDR1 as MDHEN and CDR2 as SYDVKM. V dropped 7 bases and J dropped 0 bases, with 19 bases sitting between them. The CDR3 is 17 residues long. CDR3 amino acids: CASNLASYSDSNQPQHF. CDR3 nucleotide sequence: TGTGCCAGCAACCTGGCGTCATACAGCGATAGCAATCAGCCCCAGCATTTT.

J is TRBJ2-1 and V is TRBV5-4; D remains unclear. Germline values: CDR1 SGHNT, CDR2 YYREEE (reference sequence). The germline V and J ends were trimmed by 4 bases and 6 bases, with 8 bases remaining between them. The CDR3 length is 12 residues. CDR3 residues: CASSRLGNEQFF. CDR3 sequence (DNA): TGTGCCAGCAGCCGACTTGGCAATGAGCAGTTCTTC.

The J gene is TRBJ1-2, the V gene TRBV7-2; 9 nucleotides agree with TRBD1. This CDR3 contains 15 residues. Germline CDR1 SGHTA, CDR2 FQGNSA. V lost 4 bases and J lost 1; bases outside the gene matches: 4. The CDR3 sequence is CASSSRTGDNYGYTF. DNA of the CDR3: TGTGCCAGCAGCTCAAGGACAGGGGATAACTATGGCTACACCTTC.

The chain recombines TRBV29-1 with TRBJ1-2; 7 nucleotides align to TRBD1. CDR1 and CDR2 (germline): SQVTM, ANQGSEA. The CDR3 is 15 amino acids. After removal of 4 bases from V and 4 bases from J, the junction contained 12 bases not matched to a gene. The CDR3 DNA reads TGCAGCGTTGGAAGACAGGGATGGGGTTTCTATGGCTACACCTTC. Amino acids: CSVGRQGWGFYGYTF.

V usage is TRBV7-2 and J usage is TRBJ2-1; tentatively, D is TRBD2 (5 bases). The V and J ends lost 6 bases and 0 bases respectively, with 12 bases between them. CDR1 is SGHTA, CDR2 FQGNSA, per germline. This CDR3 contains 15 residues. CDR3 region: CASSLLAVSYNEQFF. The CDR3 bases are TGTGCCAGCAGTTTGCTAGCCGTCTCCTACAATGAGCAGTTCTTC. The complete variable domain, with remaining parts taken from reference TRBV7-2 and TRBJ2-1, reads GAGVSQSPSNKVTEKGKDVELRCDPISGHTALYWYRQSLGQGLEFLIYFQGNSAPDKSGLPSDRFSAERTGGSVSTLTIQRTQQEDSAVYLCASSLLAVSYNEQFFGPGTRLTVL.